This T cell receptor (beta chain) was identified in a study of blood T cell repertoires in COVID-19. Study summary: The United States, Italy and Spain provided the acute and convalescent COVID-19 samples. PBMCs, B-cell-depleted T cells, or T cells were the source of the cDNA or gDNA that made up the material.

Source study methods: Reference gene primer amplification gave nucleated cell count estimates. Produced via immunoSEQ multiplex PCR; TCRdb's table is partial and in-frame only. The V and J calls and clone size come from that table; D and trimming were worked out from the DNA. The sample records about 96,000 clones, approximately 84% being singletons. The CDR3 runs to 14 residues. Germline CDR1 and CDR2: SGHNT and YYREEE (reference sequence). V was cut by 1 base and J by 0 bases, with 8 bases left in between. The sequence was obtained from a woman in her sixties or seventies with acute or convalescent COVID-19. Sequencing used peripheral blood. This rearrangement joins TRBV5-4 to TRBJ2-7, with D perhaps matching TRBD1 (5 bases). The CDR3 coding sequence is TGTGCCAGCAGCTTGTCTCAGGGCTCCTACGAGCAGTACTTC. It codes for CASSLSQGSYEQYF.